This T cell receptor beta chain was obtained from a study of cytomegalovirus exposure and HLA in healthy donors. Study results and limitations: In an earlier analysis, in under 700 donors, most V segments appeared productive either ~87% or ~30% of the time. CMV serostatus was the only recorded immune exposure for donors. Cytomegalovirus status was reportedly diagnosed by the classifier with high sensitivity and specificity.

Details on this clone: Its antigen is not known.

V dropped 0 bases and J dropped 5; count of bases not matched to a gene: 11. Looked up from germline, CDR1 is SGHAT and CDR2 is FQNNGV. The CDR3 covers 17 residues. The primer mix had 60 Vbeta and 13 Jbeta primers. TCRdb's table, derived via immunoSEQ multiplex PCR, lists solely in-frame clones and lacks some. Of approximately 140,000 clones listed, approximately 80% are singletons. Input material: PBMCs. The chain combines TRBV11-2 with TRBJ1-1; TRBD1 aligns across 8 bases. This receptor was identified in a woman aged 18-29 years in good health and CMV-seronegative. The CDR3 region is CASSLDRGRGRETEAFF. The CDR3 nucleotides read TGTGCCAGCAGCTTAGATCGGGGCAGGGGGCGCGAGACTGAAGCTTTCTTT.